This T cell receptor beta chain appears in the sequencing data of a study of T cell clonotyping in hematopoietic cell transplantation. Study-wide results and limits: Cells were unsorted, so CD4 and CD8 contributions were not separated.

Repertoires were generated with immunoSEQ multiplex PCR, while TCRdb's copy carries only in-frame clones and drops some. The sample holds about 12,000 clones, about 91% seen once. V trimming: 8 bases; J trimming: 0 bases; junction bases outside the gene matches: 12. CDR3 length equals 16 residues. CDR1 and CDR2 (germline): LNHDA, SQIVND (reference sequence). In the case of this clone: Antigen unknown.

The TCR comes from a human donor who either received an allogeneic hematopoietic cell transplant for a myeloid malignancy or was a related donor (not recorded which). Some clones in this sample may be carry-over from other donors' samples. Sequencing input: peripheral blood mononuclear cells. The J gene is TRBJ1-2, the V gene TRBV19, with 7 bases matching TRBD1. The CDR3 DNA reads as TGTGCCAGTTATATTGGGACAGCCAGAGCTAACTATGGCTACACCTTC. This translates into CASYIGTARANYGYTF.